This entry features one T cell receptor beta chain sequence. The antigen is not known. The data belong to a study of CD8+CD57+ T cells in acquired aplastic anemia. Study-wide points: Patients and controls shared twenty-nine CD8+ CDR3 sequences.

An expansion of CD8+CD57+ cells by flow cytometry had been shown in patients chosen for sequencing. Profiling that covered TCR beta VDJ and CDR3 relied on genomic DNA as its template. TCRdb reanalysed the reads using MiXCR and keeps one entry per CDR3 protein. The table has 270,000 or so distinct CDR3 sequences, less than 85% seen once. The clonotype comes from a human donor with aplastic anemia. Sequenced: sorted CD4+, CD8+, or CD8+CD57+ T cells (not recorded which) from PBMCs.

CDR3 in DNA: TGTGCCAGCAGCTTAGATCGGGGCGCCGACTATGAATACACCTTC. It is translated as CASSLDRGADYEYTF. This chain connects TRBV7-3 to TRBJ1-2, with D possibly being TRBD1 (5 bases). The length of the CDR3 is 15 residues. Germline CDR1 is SGHTA and CDR2 is FQGTGA. Trimming cost V 2 bases and J 11 bases, with 21 bases left between them.